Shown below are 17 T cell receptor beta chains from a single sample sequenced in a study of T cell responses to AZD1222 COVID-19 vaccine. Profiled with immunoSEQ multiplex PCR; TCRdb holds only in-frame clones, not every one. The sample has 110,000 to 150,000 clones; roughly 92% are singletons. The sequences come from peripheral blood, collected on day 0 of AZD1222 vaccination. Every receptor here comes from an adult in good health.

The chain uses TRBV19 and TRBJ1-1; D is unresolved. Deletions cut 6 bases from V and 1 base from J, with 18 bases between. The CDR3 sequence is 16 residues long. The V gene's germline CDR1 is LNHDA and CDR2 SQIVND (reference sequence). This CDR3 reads CASSGHFRLSNTEAFF. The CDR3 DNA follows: TGTGCCAGTAGCGGCCATTTCAGGTTATCGAACACTGAAGCTTTCTTT.

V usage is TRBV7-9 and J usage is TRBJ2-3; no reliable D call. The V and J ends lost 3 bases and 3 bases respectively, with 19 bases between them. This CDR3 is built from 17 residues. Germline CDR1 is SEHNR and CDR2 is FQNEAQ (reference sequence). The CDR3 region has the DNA TGTGCCAGCAGCTTTGACCCCTTCCGAGCTACTACAGATACGCAGTATTTT. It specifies CASSFDPFRATTDTQYF.

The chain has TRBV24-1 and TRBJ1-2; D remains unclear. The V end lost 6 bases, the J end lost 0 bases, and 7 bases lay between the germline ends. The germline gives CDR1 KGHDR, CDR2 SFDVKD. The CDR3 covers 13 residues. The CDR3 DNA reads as TGTGCCACCAGTCTAGGGTCTAACTATGGCTACACCTTC. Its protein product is CATSLGSNYGYTF.

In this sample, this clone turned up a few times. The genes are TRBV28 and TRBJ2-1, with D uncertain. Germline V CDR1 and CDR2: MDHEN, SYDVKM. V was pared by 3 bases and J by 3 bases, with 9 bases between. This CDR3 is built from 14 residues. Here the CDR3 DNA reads TGTGCCAGCAGTTTTCCGGGTATCTACAATGAGCAGTTCTTC. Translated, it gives CASSFPGIYNEQFF.

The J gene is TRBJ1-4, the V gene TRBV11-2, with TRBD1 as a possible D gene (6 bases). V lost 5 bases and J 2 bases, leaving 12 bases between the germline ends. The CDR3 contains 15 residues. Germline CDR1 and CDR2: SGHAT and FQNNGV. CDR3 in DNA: TGTGCCAGCAGCCGCCCCGGGGGCACTAATGAAAAACTGTTTTTT. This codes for CASSRPGGTNEKLFF.

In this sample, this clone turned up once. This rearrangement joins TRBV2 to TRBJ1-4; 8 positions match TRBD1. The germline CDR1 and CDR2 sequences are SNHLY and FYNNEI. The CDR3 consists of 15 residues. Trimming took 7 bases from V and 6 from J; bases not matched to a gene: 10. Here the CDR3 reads CASNNQGAIDEKLFF. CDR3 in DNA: TGTGCCAGCAATAACCAGGGGGCGATCGATGAAAAACTGTTTTTT.

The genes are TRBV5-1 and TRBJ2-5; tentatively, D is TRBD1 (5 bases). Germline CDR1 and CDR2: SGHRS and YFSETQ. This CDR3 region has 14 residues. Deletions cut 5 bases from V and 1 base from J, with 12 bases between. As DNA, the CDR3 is TGCGCCAGCAGGCCTCAGGGTTCCCAAGAGACCCAGTACTTC. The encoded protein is CASRPQGSQETQYF.

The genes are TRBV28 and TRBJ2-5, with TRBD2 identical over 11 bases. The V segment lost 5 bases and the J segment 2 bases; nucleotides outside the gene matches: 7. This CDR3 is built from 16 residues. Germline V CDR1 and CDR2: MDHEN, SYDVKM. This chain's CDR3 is CASSARLAGRQETQYF. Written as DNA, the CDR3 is TGTGCCAGCAGTGCCCGACTAGCGGGAAGGCAAGAGACCCAGTACTTC.

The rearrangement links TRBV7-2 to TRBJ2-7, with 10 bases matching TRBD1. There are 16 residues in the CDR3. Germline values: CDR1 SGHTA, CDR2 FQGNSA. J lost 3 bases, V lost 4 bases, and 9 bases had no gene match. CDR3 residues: CASSSPGTGDVYEQYF. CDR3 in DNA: TGTGCCAGCAGCTCACCTGGGACAGGGGATGTCTACGAGCAGTACTTC.

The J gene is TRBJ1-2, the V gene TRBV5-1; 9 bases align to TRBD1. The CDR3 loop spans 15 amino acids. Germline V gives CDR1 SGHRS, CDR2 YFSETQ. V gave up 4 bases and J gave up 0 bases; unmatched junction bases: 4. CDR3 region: CASSMGQGANYGYTF. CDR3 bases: TGCGCCAGCAGCATGGGACAGGGAGCTAACTATGGCTACACCTTC.

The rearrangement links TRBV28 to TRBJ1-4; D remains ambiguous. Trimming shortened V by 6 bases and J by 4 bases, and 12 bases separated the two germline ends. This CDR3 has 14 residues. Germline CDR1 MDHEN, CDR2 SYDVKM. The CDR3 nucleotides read TGTGCCAGCAGGCCCGGACGAAGTAATGAAAAACTGTTTTTT. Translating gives CASRPGRSNEKLFF. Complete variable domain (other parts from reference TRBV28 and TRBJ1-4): DVKVTQSSRYLVKRTGEKVFLECVQDMDHENMFWYRQDPGLGLRLIYFSYDVKMKEKGDIPEGYSVSREKKERFSLILESASTNQTSMYLCASRPGRSNEKLFFGSGTQLSVL.

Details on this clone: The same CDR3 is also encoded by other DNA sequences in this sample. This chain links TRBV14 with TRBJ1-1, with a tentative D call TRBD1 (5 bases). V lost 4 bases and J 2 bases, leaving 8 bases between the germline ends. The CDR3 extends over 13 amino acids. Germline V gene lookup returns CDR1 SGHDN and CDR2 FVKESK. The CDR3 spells CASSLGPNTEAFF. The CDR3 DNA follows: TGTGCCAGCAGCCTGGGACCAAACACTGAAGCTTTCTTT.

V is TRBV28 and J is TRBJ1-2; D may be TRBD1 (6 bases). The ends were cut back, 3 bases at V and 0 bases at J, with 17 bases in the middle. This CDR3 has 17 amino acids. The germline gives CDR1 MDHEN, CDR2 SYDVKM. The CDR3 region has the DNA TGTGCCAGCAGTTTTGGGCAGGGGTGGAGTTCTAACTATGGCTACACCTTC. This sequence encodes CASSFGQGWSSNYGYTF.

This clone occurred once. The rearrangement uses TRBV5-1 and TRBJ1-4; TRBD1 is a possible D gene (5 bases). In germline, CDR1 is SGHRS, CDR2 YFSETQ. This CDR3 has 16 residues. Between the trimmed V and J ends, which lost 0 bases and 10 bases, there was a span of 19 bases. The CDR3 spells CASSLGPRTMIGKLFF. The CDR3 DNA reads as TGCGCCAGCAGCTTGGGCCCCCGGACAATGATAGGAAAACTGTTTTTT.

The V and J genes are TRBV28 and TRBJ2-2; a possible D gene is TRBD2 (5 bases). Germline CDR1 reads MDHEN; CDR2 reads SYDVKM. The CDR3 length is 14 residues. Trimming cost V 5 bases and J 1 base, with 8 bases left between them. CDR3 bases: TGTGCCAGCAGTCGAGCGGAGAACACCGGGGAGCTGTTTTTT. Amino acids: CASSRAENTGELFF.

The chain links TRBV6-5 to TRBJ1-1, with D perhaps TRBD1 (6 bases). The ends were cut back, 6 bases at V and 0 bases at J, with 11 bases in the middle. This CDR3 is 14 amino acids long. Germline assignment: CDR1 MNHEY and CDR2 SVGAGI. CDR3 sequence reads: CASSSGHLNTEAFF. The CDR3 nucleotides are TGTGCCAGCAGCTCGGGACATTTGAACACTGAAGCTTTCTTT.

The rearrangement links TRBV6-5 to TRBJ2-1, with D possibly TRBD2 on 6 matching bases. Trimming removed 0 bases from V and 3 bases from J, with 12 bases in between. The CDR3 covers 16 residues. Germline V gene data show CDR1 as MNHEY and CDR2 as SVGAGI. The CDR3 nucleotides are TGTGCCAGCAGTTACTCTCCTAGCGAAAACTACAATGAGCAGTTCTTC. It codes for CASSYSPSENYNEQFF.